The 20 T cell receptor beta chains below all came from one sample that was sequenced in a study of shared clonotypes between healthy human individuals. Profiling relied on immunoSEQ multiplex PCR, and the TCRdb table lists in-frame clones only, not all of them. The table has some 1 million clones, roughly 80% seen once. The sequenced sample was memory CD4+ T cells sorted from blood. The subset was: CD45RA-negative fraction. These receptors came from a man aged 18 to 35 in good health.

This chain uses TRBV5-1 with TRBJ1-4; possibly TRBD1 for D (5 bases). Germline V lookup: CDR1 SGHRS, CDR2 YFSETQ. The CDR3 has 13 amino acids. V gave up 4 bases and J gave up 8 bases, with 12 bases separating them. For the CDR3, the DNA is TGCGCCAGCAGCCGGACATTAGGGGAAAAACTGTTTTTT. Translated: CASSRTLGEKLFF.

The sample holds a few counts of this clone. The chain couples TRBV19 to TRBJ1-1; TRBD1 aligns across 8 bases. This CDR3 has 14 residues. The ends lost 7 bases at V and 1 base at J; junction bases unmatched: 5. Germline CDR1 LNHDA, CDR2 SQIVND (reference sequence). CDR3 sequence: CASKAGQGNTEAFF. The CDR3 DNA is TGTGCCAGTAAGGCCGGACAGGGGAACACTGAAGCTTTCTTT.

Worth noting for this clone: Other DNA sequences from this sample encode an identical CDR3 as well. The CDR3 here is CASSLDRVSYEQYF. CDR3 DNA sequence: TGTGCCAGCAGCTTGGACAGGGTCTCCTACGAGCAGTACTTC. The chain has TRBV11-2 and TRBJ2-7, with 8 nucleotides matching TRBD1. CDR3 length equals 14 residues. V lost 3 bases, J lost 0 bases, and 1 base stayed unmatched. Germline CDR1 is SGHAT and CDR2 is FQNNGV.

The chain recombines TRBV7-2 with TRBJ2-3; the match to TRBD1 covers 8 bases. The germline V gene has CDR1 SGHTA and CDR2 FQGNSA. The CDR3 consists of 16 residues. J lost 0 bases, V lost 1 base, and 3 bases had no gene match. The CDR3 sequence is CASSLVGQVSTDTQYF. CDR3 coding DNA: TGTGCCAGCAGCTTAGTGGGACAGGTTAGCACAGATACGCAGTATTTT. Based on the CDR3 plus reference TRBV7-2 and TRBJ2-3, the full variable domain is GAGVSQSPSNKVTEKGKDVELRCDPISGHTALYWYRQSLGQGLEFLIYFQGNSAPDKSGLPSDRFSAERTGGSVSTLTIQRTQQEDSAVYLCASSLVGQVSTDTQYFGPGTRLTVL.

This chain connects TRBV4-3 to TRBJ1-4; 7 bases are a match to TRBD1. J lost 6 bases, V lost 3 bases, and 4 bases had no gene match. The CDR3 loop spans 14 amino acids. Germline V gene data show CDR1 as LGHNA and CDR2 as YSLEER. In DNA form, the CDR3 reads TGCGCCAGCAGCCAGTACACAGGGGATGAAAAACTGTTTTTT. Translation: CASSQYTGDEKLFF.

The chain carries TRBV19 and TRBJ2-2, with D hard to call. Germline V CDR1 and CDR2: LNHDA, SQIVND (reference sequence). The CDR3 spans 16 residues. Deletions cut 2 bases from V and 5 bases from J, with 15 bases between. Written as DNA, the CDR3 is TGTGCCAGTAGTATATCGGTTGTTGTTCCGACCGGGGAGCTGTTTTTT. This codes for CASSISVVVPTGELFF.

This clone occurred many times. The chain recombines TRBV27 with TRBJ1-1; D is ambiguous. There are 12 residues in the CDR3. Trimming pared 9 bases from V and 4 bases from J, leaving 12 bases between. Germline V gene lookup returns CDR1 MNHEY and CDR2 SMNVEV (reference sequence). CDR3 nucleotides: TGTGCCAGTAGAGGTTCACTCACTGAAGCTTTCTTT. It codes for CASRGSLTEAFF.

The chain couples TRBV6-9 to TRBJ1-6; 7 bases map to TRBD1. This CDR3 has 14 residues. V shed 6 bases, J shed 5 bases, and the junction held 4 bases outside the gene matches. Germline CDR1 and CDR2: MNHGY and SVAAGI. The CDR3 nucleotides read TGTGCCAGCAGGACAACAGGGGATAATTCACCCCTCCACTTT. It encodes CASRTTGDNSPLHF.

The rearrangement links TRBV7-9 to TRBJ2-5; 11 bases are shared with TRBD2. Unmatched junction bases numbered 3, after V lost 4 bases and J lost 2 bases. Per the germline V gene, CDR1 is SEHNR and CDR2 is FQNEAQ (reference sequence). CDR3 length equals 15 residues. CDR3 DNA: TGTGCCAGCAGCTGGGGACTAGCGGTACAAGAGACCCAGTACTTC. It translates to CASSWGLAVQETQYF.

The chain joins TRBV7-3 to TRBJ1-1; TRBD1 agrees at 7 bases. V was pared by 4 bases and J by 4 bases, with 6 bases of the junction left unmatched. This CDR3 contains 14 residues. Germline V gene sequence: CDR1 SGHTA, CDR2 FQGTGA. CDR3 sequence (DNA): TGTGCCAGCAGCTCACAGGGGTTCGGCACTGAAGCTTTCTTT. Translated: CASSSQGFGTEAFF.

This clone was seen only a few times. The rearrangement uses TRBV6-6 and TRBJ2-5, with 9 bases aligning to TRBD2. With V trimmed by 8 bases and J by 3 bases, 13 bases remained unmatched. Germline V gene lookup returns CDR1 MNHNY and CDR2 SVGAGI (reference sequence). This CDR3 has 16 amino acids. Written as DNA, the CDR3 is TGTGCCAGCGGAACTCGCGGCGGGAGGGTCGAAGAGACCCAGTACTTC. Translated, it gives CASGTRGGRVEETQYF.

The chain links TRBV5-8 to TRBJ1-2; TRBD1 matches at 9 bases. The CDR3 totals 15 residues. Germline V gene sequence: CDR1 SGHTS, CDR2 YDEGEE. V was pared by 4 bases and J by 4 bases, with 8 bases of the junction left unmatched. Here the CDR3 reads CASSGGQGVFYGYTF. CDR3 nucleotide sequence: TGTGCCAGCAGCGGGGGACAGGGAGTTTTCTATGGCTACACCTTC.

This clone occurred a few times. This chain uses TRBV6-6 with TRBJ1-6; D is unclear. The CDR3 has 15 residues. The V gene lost 4 bases and the J gene lost 6 bases, with 13 bases spanning the gap. Germline CDR1 and CDR2: MNHNY and SVGAGI (reference sequence). This CDR3 is CASSLPGRLNSPLHF. CDR3 nucleotides: TGTGCCAGCAGTTTACCCGGCAGGCTTAATTCACCCCTCCACTTT.

This clone was counted once. J is TRBJ1-6 and V is TRBV7-2, with D maybe TRBD1 (5 bases). The germline CDR1 and CDR2 sequences are SGHTA and FQGNSA. Trimming removed 5 bases from V and 0 bases from J, with 17 bases in between. CDR3 length: 18 amino acids. CDR3 sequence (DNA): TGTGCCAGCAGCAAGAGGGGTGGGGCCAGCTCCTATAATTCACCCCTCCACTTT. Translated: CASSKRGGASSYNSPLHF.

The chain joins TRBV5-6 to TRBJ1-5, with 11 nucleotides matching TRBD1. This CDR3 region has 17 residues. The V gene's germline CDR1 is SGHDT and CDR2 YYEEEE. V lost 6 bases, J lost 1 base, and 9 bases stayed unmatched. CDR3 bases: TGTGCCAGCACCCCGGGACAGGGGGTGAGGAGCAATCAGCCCCAGCATTTT. Its translation: CASTPGQGVRSNQPQHF.

The V gene is TRBV5-4, the J gene TRBJ2-7; TRBD1 aligns across 10 bases. The V segment lost 4 bases and the J segment 4 bases; nucleotides outside the gene matches: 8. The CDR3 extends over 15 amino acids. Germline V lookup: CDR1 SGHNT, CDR2 YYREEE (reference sequence). The CDR3 sequence is CASSARDRGRYEQYF. The CDR3 DNA sequence: TGTGCCAGCAGCGCCCGGGACAGGGGACGTTACGAGCAGTACTTC.

This clone was seen a few times. The V and J genes are TRBV9 and TRBJ1-2; D remains unclear. The length of the CDR3 is 14 residues. Germline V gene lookup returns CDR1 SGDLS and CDR2 YYNGEE. Trimming left V 0 bases short and J 4 bases short, with 10 bases between. In DNA form, the CDR3 reads TGTGCCAGCAGCGTAGCTATCACTGGCTATGGCTACACCTTC. Its translation: CASSVAITGYGYTF.

The chain couples TRBV28 to TRBJ1-4, with TRBD1 matching over 8 bases. The CDR3 length is 14 residues. Looked up from germline, CDR1 is MDHEN and CDR2 is SYDVKM. V shed 6 bases and J 7 bases; nucleotides not matched to a gene: 7. Here the CDR3 reads CASSRTGGGEKLFF. DNA of the CDR3: TGTGCCAGCAGCAGAACAGGGGGGGGTGAAAAACTGTTTTTT.

The chain carries TRBV11-3 and TRBJ2-2, with 10 nucleotides matching TRBD1. Trimming cost V 7 bases and J 5 bases; bases outside gene matches: 10. Germline CDR1 reads SGHNT; CDR2 reads YENEEA. There are 16 residues in the CDR3. CDR3 coding DNA: TGTGCCAGCACCCCCGGACAGGGGGGGGAGACCGGGGAGCTGTTTTTT. It codes for CASTPGQGGETGELFF.

The V and J genes are TRBV12-5 and TRBJ1-5; no clear D. Between the trimmed V and J ends, which lost 3 bases and 2 bases, there was a span of 11 bases. Germline V CDR1 and CDR2: LGHNT, FRNRAP. CDR3 length: 15 amino acids. This chain's CDR3 is CASGFGPVGNQPQHF. The CDR3 DNA reads TGTGCTAGTGGTTTCGGACCGGTTGGCAATCAGCCCCAGCATTTT.